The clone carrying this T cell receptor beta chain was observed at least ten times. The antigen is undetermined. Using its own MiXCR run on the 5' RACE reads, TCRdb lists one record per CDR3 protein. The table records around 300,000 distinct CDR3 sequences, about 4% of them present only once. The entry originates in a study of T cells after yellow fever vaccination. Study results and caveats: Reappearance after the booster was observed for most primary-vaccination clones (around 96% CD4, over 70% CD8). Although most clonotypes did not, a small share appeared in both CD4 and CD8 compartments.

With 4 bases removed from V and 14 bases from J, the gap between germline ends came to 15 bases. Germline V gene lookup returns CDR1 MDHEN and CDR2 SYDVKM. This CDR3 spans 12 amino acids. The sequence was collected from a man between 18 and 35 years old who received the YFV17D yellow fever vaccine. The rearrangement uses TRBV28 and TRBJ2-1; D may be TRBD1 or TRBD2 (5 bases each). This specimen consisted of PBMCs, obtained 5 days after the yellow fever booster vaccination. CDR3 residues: CASSYRGVPEFF. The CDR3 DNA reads TGTGCCAGCAGTTATCGAGGGGTGCCCGAGTTCTTC. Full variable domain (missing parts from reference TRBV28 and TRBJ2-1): DVKVTQSSRYLVKRTGEKVFLECVQDMDHENMFWYRQDPGLGLRLIYFSYDVKMKEKGDIPEGYSVSREKKERFSLILESASTNQTSMYLCASSYRGVPEFFGPGTRLTVL.